Listed below are T cell receptor beta chains from one sample, sequenced in a study of HIV-infected children after antiretroviral therapy interruption. TCRdb independently ran MiXCR on the 3' RACE reads; one entry per CDR3 protein. The sample contains 70,000 to 90,000 distinct CDR3 sequences, roughly 6.4% of which appear only once. Specimen: CD45RA+ CD4+ T cells from PBMCs, pooled from several time points, collected from a donor given antiretroviral therapy, either interrupted or continuous. These receptor sequences come from a pool of human donors with HIV. CDR3s include the opening cysteine and the closing phenylalanine or tryptophan. Fields, in order: D gene, clone size, V gene, J gene, CDR3 protein, CDR3 DNA. D genes are given only for firm matches. Some rows mark clone size as missing; the rest say once, few, many or name a class of expanded clone.

-,many,TRBV10-2,TRBJ2-7,CASSDRPYEQYF,TGCGCCAGCAGTGACAGACCCTACGAGCAGTACTTC
-,many,TRBV20-1,TRBJ1-1,CSARGARREGTEAFF,TGCAGTGCTAGAGGGGCTCGTAGGGAAGGTACTGAAGCTTTCTTT
TRBD1,many,TRBV5-6,TRBJ1-5,CASSRTGVSNQPQHF,TGTGCCAGCAGCAGAACAGGGGTTAGCAATCAGCCCCAGCATTTT
-,many,TRBV12-3/TRBV12-4,TRBJ1-6,CASSLIAQAGSPLHF,TGTGCCAGCAGTTTAATAGCTCAGGCTGGTTCACCCCTCCACTTT
-,many,TRBV12-3/TRBV12-4,TRBJ1-2,CASSKTWDSDNYGYTF,TGTGCCAGCAGTAAGACATGGGATTCAGATAACTATGGCTACACCTTC
-,few,TRBV2,TRBJ2-2,CASKSLRGRTGELFF,TGTGCCAGCAAATCCTTGAGAGGGCGGACCGGGGAGCTGTTTTTT
-,many,TRBV29-1,TRBJ2-2,CSVAWRANTGELFF,TGCAGCGTTGCATGGAGAGCGAACACCGGGGAGCTGTTTTTT
-,many,TRBV30,TRBJ1-2,CAWMPRTPVSYGYTF,TGTGCCTGGATGCCTAGGACACCCGTCTCCTATGGCTACACCTTC
TRBD2,-,TRBV10-3,TRBJ2-1,CAISGGRGLGAGEQFF,TGTGCCATCAGTGGGGGACGGGGACTAGGTGCCGGGGAGCAGTTCTTC
-,-,TRBV5-5,TRBJ1-5,CASSKDRDRPGNQPQHF,TGTGCCAGCAGCAAAGACCGGGACCGACCAGGCAATCAGCCCCAGCATTTT
-,-,TRBV19,TRBJ2-2,CASSIEGYGTGELFF,TGTGCCAGTAGTATTGAGGGTTACGGCACCGGGGAGCTGTTTTTT
-,few,TRBV18,TRBJ2-7,CASSPGANYEQYF,TGTGCCAGCTCACCTGGTGCGAACTACGAGCAGTACTTC
TRBD1,few,TRBV15,TRBJ1-2,CATSRDLAGGYYGYTF,TGTGCCACCAGCAGAGATCTGGCAGGGGGCTACTATGGCTACACCTTC
-,few,TRBV19,TRBJ2-2,CASSIQLLNTGELFF,TGTGCCAGTAGTATCCAGCTTTTGAACACCGGGGAGCTGTTTTTT
-,many,TRBV14,TRBJ2-1,CASSQEHTWSPEYNEQFF,TGTGCCAGCAGCCAAGAACATACTTGGAGCCCCGAGTACAATGAGCAGTTCTTC
-,many,TRBV19,TRBJ2-6,CASIPRSNAGANVLTF,TGTGCCAGTATCCCACGCTCGAACGCTGGGGCCAACGTCCTGACTTTC